The T cell receptor beta chain under discussion was sequenced for a study of STAT5B mutations in CD4+ large granular lymphocyte leukemia. Only in-frame clones appear in the TCRdb table, and some are missing; sequencing was by immunoSEQ multiplex PCR. The table shows 20,000 to 25,000 clones, with 79% occurring only once. This clone came up a few times. There are 14 residues in the CDR3. Germline lookup yields CDR1 MNHNY and CDR2 SVGAGI (reference sequence). V was trimmed by 5 bases and J by 5 bases, leaving 13 bases between them. Specimen: CD4+ T cells from blood buffy coats. The chain recombines TRBV6-6 with TRBJ1-5; weak D call: TRBD1 (6 bases). This clonotype was sampled from a human donor in good health. CDR3 protein: CASSGTTADQPQHF. DNA of the CDR3: TGTGCCAGCAGTGGGACAACCGCTGATCAGCCCCAGCATTTT.